This T cell receptor (beta chain) was observed in a study of T cell responses to AZD1222 COVID-19 vaccine. This table comes from immunoSEQ multiplex PCR, and its TCRdb copy is limited to in-frame clones, with some not included. In the table there are about 67,000 clones, 84% of which are singletons. This CDR3 comprises 15 residues. With 6 bases clipped from V and 5 bases from J, the junction kept 10 bases outside the gene matches. Germline V lookup: CDR1 SGDLS, CDR2 YYNGEE. The V and J genes are TRBV9 and TRBJ2-1; 8 bases align to TRBD2. The sequencing here drew on peripheral blood, taken on day 0 of AZD1222 vaccination. The origin of this receptor is an adult in good health. As DNA, the CDR3 is TGTGCCAGCACCGCACTAGCGGTAAGCGACAATGAGCAGTTCTTC. Amino acid sequence: CASTALAVSDNEQFF.